A single sample is the source of the 24 T cell receptor beta chains below, sequenced in a study of glioma-infiltrating T cells after dendritic cell vaccination. Sequencing was performed with immunoSEQ multiplex PCR; in TCRdb, only in-frame clones are kept and a portion is missing. The repertoire holds approximately 85,000 clones, with 85% as singletons. The sample's time point: after dendritic cell vaccination, including at tumor progression/relapse. The specimen was blood, collected after dendritic cell vaccination. The receptors shown here come from a human donor with glioblastoma.

This chain links TRBV7-2 with TRBJ2-5, with 12 bases that match TRBD2. V gave up 1 base and J gave up 5 bases; unmatched junction bases: 5. The CDR3 has 16 amino acids. Germline assignment: CDR1 SGHTA and CDR2 FQGNSA. This CDR3 is CASSLGLAGVRETQYF. In nucleotides, the CDR3 is TGTGCCAGCAGCTTAGGACTAGCGGGAGTCCGGGAGACCCAGTACTTC.

For the CDR3, the DNA is TGTGCCAGCTCAGAAGGACGGTCTAAAACTAGGTTCTTC. It is translated as CASSEGRSKTRFF. The gene calls are TRBV18 and TRBJ2-1; the D gene is possibly TRBD2 (5 bases). CDR1 is KGHSH and CDR2 is LQKENI in the germline V gene. CDR3 length: 13 residues. Trimming left V 5 bases short and J 15 bases short, with 20 bases between. Combining the CDR3 with reference TRBV18 and TRBJ2-1 gives the whole variable domain NAGVMQNPRHLVRRRGQEARLRCSPMKGHSHVYWYRQLPEEGLKFMVYLQKENIIDESGMPKERFSAEFPKEGPSILRIQQVVRGDSAAYFCASSEGRSKTRFFGPGTRLTVL.

The CDR3 DNA reads TGTGCCAGCAGTTCGGACAGGGATCATCAGCCCCAGCATTTT. This translates into CASSSDRDHQPQHF. V is TRBV6-5 and J is TRBJ1-5; 8 bases match TRBD1. Losses at the gene ends were 4 bases for V and 5 bases for J; bases not matched to a gene: 4. Germline CDR1 reads MNHEY; CDR2 reads SVGAGI. The CDR3 is 14 amino acids.

This chain links TRBV7-3 with TRBJ2-7; TRBD2 agrees at 11 bases. V lost 5 bases and J lost 0; bases outside the gene matches: 6. Per germline, CDR1 SGHTA and CDR2 FQGTGA. This CDR3 region has 16 residues. This CDR3 is CASSPWTSGRSYEQYF. CDR3 bases: TGTGCCAGCAGCCCCTGGACTAGCGGGCGCTCCTACGAGCAGTACTTC.

J is TRBJ2-1 and V is TRBV6-1; 13 nucleotides align to TRBD2. Looked up from germline, CDR1 is MNHNS and CDR2 is SASEGT. CDR3 length: 18 amino acids. J was trimmed by 0 bases and V by 4 bases; bases with no gene match: 6. CDR3 region: CASSGTSGGQSSYNEQFF. As DNA, the CDR3 is TGTGCCAGCAGTGGGACTAGCGGGGGACAGAGCTCCTACAATGAGCAGTTCTTC.

The table lists this clone with a count of one. CDR3 protein: CASSFGQGRSYEQYF. The DNA for the CDR3 is TGTGCCAGCAGCTTCGGACAGGGACGGTCCTACGAGCAGTACTTC. The chain is built from TRBV5-6 and TRBJ2-7; 8 bases are a match to TRBD1. V shed 2 bases, J shed 1 base, and the junction held 5 bases outside the gene matches. The CDR3 runs to 15 residues. Germline V gene lookup returns CDR1 SGHDT and CDR2 YYEEEE.

The chain recombines TRBV7-9 with TRBJ2-5; 11 nucleotides agree with TRBD1. The J call may be mistaken, given a closer DNA end match to TRBJ2-7. In germline, CDR1 is SEHNR, CDR2 FQNEAQ (reference sequence). The CDR3 sequence is 14 residues long. CDR3 loop: CASSSGQGAYEQYF. The CDR3 nucleotides are TGTGCCAGCAGCTCGGGACAGGGGGCCTACGAGCAGTACTTC.

The chain uses TRBV4-1 and TRBJ2-1; 12 positions agree with TRBD2. The CDR3 runs to 16 residues. Germline CDR1 MGHRA, CDR2 YSYEKL. After removal of 4 bases from V and 9 bases from J, the junction contained 10 bases not matched to a gene. CDR3 sequence (DNA): TGCGCCAGCAGCCGACTGACTAGCGGGAGCGGCGGTGAGCAGTTCTTC. Protein sequence: CASSRLTSGSGGEQFF.

The chain is built from TRBV11-3 and TRBJ1-1, with 7 bases lining up with TRBD1. Germline CDR1 SGHNT, CDR2 YENEEA. The CDR3 has 12 amino acids. V gave up 1 base and J gave up 7 bases; unmatched junction bases: 0. CDR3 nucleotide sequence: TGTGCCAGCAGCTTAGCAGGGGGTGAAGCTTTCTTT. Protein product: CASSLAGGEAFF.

The chain has TRBV9 and TRBJ1-1; maybe TRBD1 (6 bases). Trimming left V 0 bases short and J 7 bases short, with 13 bases between. CDR1 is SGDLS, CDR2 YYNGEE, per germline. This CDR3 contains 14 residues. This CDR3 reads CASSVEGGAGEAFF. CDR3 coding DNA: TGTGCCAGCAGCGTAGAAGGGGGGGCCGGTGAAGCTTTCTTT.

This chain connects TRBV2 to TRBJ1-1; D perhaps matches TRBD1 (6 bases). The CDR3 sequence is 16 residues long. V shed 9 bases and J shed 0 bases, with 20 bases lying between them. Looked up from germline, CDR1 is SNHLY and CDR2 is FYNNEI. This CDR3 reads CARIRTVVGLNTEAFF. In DNA form, the CDR3 reads TGTGCCAGAATAAGGACAGTAGTGGGATTGAACACTGAAGCTTTCTTT.

This clone was picked up one time. V usage is TRBV7-3 and J usage is TRBJ2-1, with 8 nucleotides matching TRBD2. Trimming removed 5 bases from V and 0 bases from J; junction bases left unmatched: 3. CDR1 is SGHTA, CDR2 FQGTGA, per germline. The CDR3 extends over 15 amino acids. The CDR3 is CASSGSGSSYNEQFF. DNA for the CDR3: TGTGCCAGCAGCGGAAGCGGGAGCTCCTACAATGAGCAGTTCTTC. Full variable domain (missing parts from reference TRBV7-3 and TRBJ2-1): GAGVSQTPSNKVTEKGKYVELRCDPISGHTALYWYRQSLGQGPEFLIYFQGTGAADDSGLPNDRFFAVRPEGSVSTLKIQRTERGDSAVYLCASSGSGSSYNEQFFGPGTRLTVL.

V is TRBV28 and J is TRBJ1-2; weak D call: TRBD1 (6 bases). CDR1 is MDHEN, CDR2 SYDVKM, per germline. Trimming pared 1 base from V and 7 bases from J, leaving 22 bases between. The CDR3 spans 17 residues. The CDR3 region is CASSLSGSIGGLSGYTF. The CDR3 nucleotides are TGTGCCAGCAGTTTATCGGGGTCGATAGGGGGTTTGTCTGGCTACACCTTC.

This chain joins TRBV5-1 and TRBJ2-3; 9 nucleotides line up with TRBD1. In germline, CDR1 is SGHRS, CDR2 YFSETQ. V shed 2 bases and J 4 bases; nucleotides not matched to a gene: 8. The CDR3 has 16 amino acids. CDR3 DNA: TGCGCCAGCAGCTTAGCACAGGGGGCTTTTGCAGATACGCAGTATTTT. It is translated as CASSLAQGAFADTQYF.

The sample holds a few counts of this clone. CDR3 sequence: CASSLVVDRAETQYF. The CDR3 DNA is TGTGCCAGCAGCTTAGTGGTGGACAGGGCAGAGACCCAGTACTTC. The chain couples TRBV7-2 to TRBJ2-5; 8 bases line up with TRBD1. There are 15 residues in the CDR3. The V gene end was trimmed by 1 base and the J gene end by 4 bases; junction bases not matched to a gene: 5. Per the germline V gene, CDR1 is SGHTA and CDR2 is FQGNSA.

This clone was seen a few times. V and J are TRBV7-6 and TRBJ2-2, with no clear D. Between the trimmed V and J ends, which lost 4 bases and 0 bases, there was a span of 9 bases. The CDR3 length is 15 residues. Germline V gene lookup returns CDR1 SGHVS and CDR2 FNYEAQ. In DNA, the CDR3 is TGTGCCAGCAGCTCGCTTAGCCCGAACACCGGGGAGCTGTTTTTT. This codes for CASSSLSPNTGELFF.

The rearrangement joins TRBV29-1 to TRBJ2-1, with 7 bases lining up with TRBD1. Trimming at V came to 2 bases and at J to 0 bases, leaving 10 bases not matched to a gene. CDR1 is SQVTM and CDR2 is ANQGSEA in the germline V gene. The length of the CDR3 is 17 residues. The CDR3: CSVEFSGTENSYNEQFF. The CDR3 DNA reads as TGCAGCGTTGAATTCTCCGGGACAGAGAACTCCTACAATGAGCAGTTCTTC.

The CDR3 nucleotides read TGTGCCAGCAGCCTAGGGACAGCGAACACTGAAGCTTTCTTT. This gives the protein CASSLGTANTEAFF. The rearrangement links TRBV2 to TRBJ1-1; 7 positions match TRBD1. This CDR3 has 14 amino acids. The V gene's germline CDR1 is SNHLY and CDR2 FYNNEI. After removal of 6 bases from V and 1 base from J, the junction contained 5 bases not matched to a gene. Complete variable domain (other parts from reference TRBV2 and TRBJ1-1): EPEVTQTPSHQVTQMGQEVILRCVPISNHLYFYWYRQILGQKVEFLVSFYNNEISEKSEIFDDQFSVERPDGSNFTLKIRSTKLEDSAMYFCASSLGTANTEAFFGQGTRLTVV.

The gene calls are TRBV19 and TRBJ1-6; D gene unclear. CDR3 length: 14 residues. The V gene lost 3 bases and the J gene lost 5 bases, with 8 bases spanning the gap. Germline-derived CDR1 and CDR2 are LNHDA and SQIVND (reference sequence). DNA of the CDR3: TGTGCCAGTAGTATTTCGAGGGATAATTCACCCCTCCACTTT. Protein sequence: CASSISRDNSPLHF. The variable domain in full, completed from reference TRBV19 and TRBJ1-6, reads DGGITQSPKYLFRKEGQNVTLSCEQNLNHDAMYWYRQDPGQGLRLIYYSQIVNDFQKGDIAEGYSVSREKKESFPLTVTSAQKNPTAFYLCASSISRDNSPLHFGNGTRLTVT.

The chain is built from TRBV5-6 and TRBJ1-1; 9 bases match TRBD1. CDR3 length equals 17 residues. The J segment lost 12 bases and the V segment lost 4 bases, leaving 22 bases of the junction unmatched. Germline CDR1 reads SGHDT; CDR2 reads YYEEEE. CDR3 amino acids: CASSPRQSGVQGARTFF. CDR3 nucleotides: TGTGCCAGCAGCCCCCGCCAGTCGGGGGTACAGGGGGCGAGGACTTTCTTT.

This chain links TRBV5-4 with TRBJ2-2; 15 nucleotides line up with TRBD2. The J segment lost 7 bases and the V segment lost 4 bases, leaving 5 bases of the junction unmatched. Germline V gene sequence: CDR1 SGHNT, CDR2 YYREEE (reference sequence). The CDR3 totals 16 residues. The CDR3 DNA reads as TGTGCCAGCAGCAGGACTAGCGGGGGGGCTTTCGGGGAGCTGTTTTTT. It encodes CASSRTSGGAFGELFF.

The rearrangement links TRBV6-5 to TRBJ2-1; weak D call: TRBD2 (7 bases). Germline V lookup: CDR1 MNHEY, CDR2 SVGAGI. V was shortened by 9 bases and J by 4 bases, with 16 bases between the two germline ends. This CDR3 is built from 14 residues. The CDR3 spells CASRRGGAYNEQFF. As DNA, the CDR3 is TGTGCCAGTCGGAGGGGGGGGGCGTACAATGAGCAGTTCTTC.

The chain recombines TRBV19 with TRBJ2-5; the D is unclear. Germline-derived CDR1 and CDR2 are LNHDA and SQIVND (reference sequence). This CDR3 has 13 amino acids. Trimming removed 9 bases at V and 1 base at J, with 12 bases between. The CDR3 is CASARNFQETQYF. DNA of the CDR3: TGTGCCAGCGCGAGGAATTTCCAAGAGACCCAGTACTTC.

Only one count was recorded for this clone. The chain couples TRBV4-3 to TRBJ1-2; D is perhaps TRBD1 (5 bases). This CDR3 contains 16 residues. Trimming took 0 bases from V and 4 from J, leaving 15 bases between them. Germline-derived CDR1 and CDR2 are LGHNA and YSLEER. The CDR3 DNA is TGCGCCAGCAGCCAAGATCTTAGGGGCGGGACCTATGGCTACACCTTC. Its translation is CASSQDLRGGTYGYTF.